This T cell receptor (beta chain) appears in the sequencing data of a study of blood T cell repertoires in COVID-19. Trimming removed 8 bases at V and 6 bases at J, with 14 bases between. The CDR3 length is 12 residues. From germline, CDR1 is KGHSH and CDR2 LQKENI. Only in-frame clones appear in the TCRdb table, and some are missing; sequencing was by immunoSEQ multiplex PCR. Among about 76,000 clones listed, roughly nine tenths were seen once. The material sequenced was peripheral blood. The sequence was obtained from a human donor in a cohort sampled during active COVID-19. The chain uses TRBV18 and TRBJ2-7; TRBD2 might be the D (6 bases). The CDR3 protein is CASGRNGGEQYF. The CDR3 DNA follows: TGTGCCAGCGGACGGAACGGGGGCGAGCAGTACTTC.